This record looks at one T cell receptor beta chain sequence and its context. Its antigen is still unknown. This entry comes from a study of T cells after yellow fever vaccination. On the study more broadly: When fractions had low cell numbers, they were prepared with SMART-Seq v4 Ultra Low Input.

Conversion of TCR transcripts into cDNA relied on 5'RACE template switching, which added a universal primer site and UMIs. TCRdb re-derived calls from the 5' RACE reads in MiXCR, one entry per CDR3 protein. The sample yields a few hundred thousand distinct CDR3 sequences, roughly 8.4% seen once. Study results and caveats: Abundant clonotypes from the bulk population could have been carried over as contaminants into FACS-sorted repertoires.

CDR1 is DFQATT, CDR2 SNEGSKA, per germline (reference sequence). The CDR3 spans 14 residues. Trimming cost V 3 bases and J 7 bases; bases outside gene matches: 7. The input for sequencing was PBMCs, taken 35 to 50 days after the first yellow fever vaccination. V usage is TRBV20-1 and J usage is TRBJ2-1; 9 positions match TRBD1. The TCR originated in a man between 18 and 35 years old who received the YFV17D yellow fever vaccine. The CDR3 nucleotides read TGCAGTGCTAGGACAGGGGGAAATAGGAATGAGCAGTTCTTC. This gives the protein CSARTGGNRNEQFF.